This entry concerns a single T cell receptor (beta chain). Its antigen is not known. The data derive from a study of blood T cells in healthy people across ages. Study-level results: Changes in expanded clonotypes were possibly confounded, as the CMV status of donors was unknown. Diversity of TCR beta correlated strongly with naive T cell percentage. Estimates of diversity drawn from one million T cells were considered underestimates.

The V gene lost 6 bases and the J gene lost 0 bases, with 14 bases spanning the gap. This CDR3 contains 15 residues. Germline V gives CDR1 MNHNS, CDR2 SASEGT. Aged about 6 to 95, donors were systemically healthy Caucasians from Russia. Combining a sample-barcoded 5' primer with a J-beta primer mix, a second PCR ran for roughly 6 to 12 cycles. A single record per CDR3 protein comes from TCRdb applying MiXCR to the 5' RACE reads. The profile shows about 1.1 million distinct CDR3 sequences, 30% to 40% of them singletons. The chain uses TRBV6-1 and TRBJ1-1; perhaps TRBD1 as D (6 bases). The TCR was taken from a young man in good health. The specimen sequenced was blood. The CDR3 DNA sequence: TGTGCCAGCAGCGGCGGACAGCTGATGAACACTGAAGCTTTCTTT. It yields the protein CASSGGQLMNTEAFF.